This T cell receptor beta chain was found in a study of a mutant IDH1 vaccine in newly diagnosed glioma. Overall study: Vaccination started 4-6 weeks after radiotherapy alone, or with temozolomide cycles.

Time point: week 35, safety follow-up. In the vaccine, a single dose held 300 ug of the mutant IDH1 20-mer peptide, along with topical imiquimod. This clone was seen only once. Its antigen is unknown. Germline assignment: CDR1 GTSNPN and CDR2 SVGIG (reference sequence). CDR3 length: 17 amino acids. J gave up 1 base and V 4 bases, and 9 bases lay outside the gene matches. Sequenced by immunoSEQ multiplex PCR; TCRdb stores in-frame clones only, minus some. The sample includes some 33,000 clones, about 80% of them seen just once. This sequence originates from a man aged 25 to 45 with glioma. This specimen consisted of PBMCs, obtained from a glioma patient whose treatment included an IDH1 peptide vaccine. The chain couples TRBV30 to TRBJ2-2, with 10 bases identical to TRBD1. CDR3 amino acids: CAWKRQGARKNTGELFF. DNA of the CDR3: TGTGCCTGGAAGAGACAGGGGGCGCGGAAGAACACCGGGGAGCTGTTTTTT.